This T cell receptor (beta chain) was observed in a study of cytotoxic CD8 clonotypes in ibrutinib-treated CLL. Study-wide background: Response sampling took place at median about 12 months of treatment, range 6 to 36.

Details on this clone: Its antigen is currently unknown.

Study findings and constraints: Different sampling times were used for sustained-remission and progressing patients.

About 2 micrograms of genomic DNA, which was extracted from cryopreserved PBMCs, served as the material used for the TCR beta libraries. Depths of 1 in 200,000 to 1 in 1 million T cells were the sequencing target. Repertoires were generated with immunoSEQ multiplex PCR, while TCRdb's copy carries only in-frame clones and drops some. The sample has around 150,000 clones, about 80% seen once. Germline V gives CDR1 LNHDA, CDR2 SQIVND (reference sequence). The CDR3 has 14 residues. Trimming shortened V by 6 bases and J by 0 bases, and 11 bases separated the two germline ends. This receptor was identified in a human donor with chronic lymphocytic leukemia. The sequencing here drew on PBMCs, taken after 12 months of ibrutinib treatment. The rearrangement joins TRBV19 to TRBJ1-1; possibly TRBD1 for D (5 bases). The CDR3 DNA is TGTGCCAGTAGAGAGGGGACCTTGAACACTGAAGCTTTCTTT. Protein sequence: CASREGTLNTEAFF.